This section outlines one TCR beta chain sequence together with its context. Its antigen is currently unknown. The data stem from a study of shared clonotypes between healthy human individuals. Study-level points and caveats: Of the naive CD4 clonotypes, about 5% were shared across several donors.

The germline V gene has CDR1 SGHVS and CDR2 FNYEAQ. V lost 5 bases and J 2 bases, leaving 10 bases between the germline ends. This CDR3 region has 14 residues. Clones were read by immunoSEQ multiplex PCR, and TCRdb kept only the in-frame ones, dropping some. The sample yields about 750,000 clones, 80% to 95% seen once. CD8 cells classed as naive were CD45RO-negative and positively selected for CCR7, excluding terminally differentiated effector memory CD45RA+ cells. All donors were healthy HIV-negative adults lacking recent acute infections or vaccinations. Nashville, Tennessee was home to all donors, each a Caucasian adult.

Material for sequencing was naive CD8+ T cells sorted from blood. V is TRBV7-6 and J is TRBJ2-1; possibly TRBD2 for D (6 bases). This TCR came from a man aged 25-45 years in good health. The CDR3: CASSGPGAYNEQFF. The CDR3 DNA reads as TGTGCCAGCAGCGGTCCGGGGGCCTACAATGAGCAGTTCTTC. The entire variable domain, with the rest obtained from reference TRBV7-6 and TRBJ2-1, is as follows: GAGVSQSPRYKVTKRGQDVALRCDPISGHVSLYWYRQALGQGPEFLTYFNYEAQQDKSGLPNDRFSAERPEGSISTLTIQRTEQRDSAMYRCASSGPGAYNEQFFGPGTRLTVL.